This T cell receptor beta chain was retrieved from a study of T cell repertoires in cytomegalovirus infection. As for the study in general: Matching HLA type, along with CMV infection, was indicated by public TCR beta signatures. General study results and limits: The ex vivo response was dominated by HLA-C-restricted CMV-specific TCR beta clonotypes.

TCRdb fed the reads into MiXCR, producing one record per CDR3 protein. The sample holds 650,000 to 900,000 distinct CDR3 sequences, roughly 29% seen once. V dropped 4 bases and J dropped 4; count of bases not matched to a gene: 10. This CDR3 has 17 amino acids. Germline-derived CDR1 and CDR2 are MNHEY and SVGAGI. As concerns this clonotype: Its antigen is not known.

V gene TRBV6-5 combines with J gene TRBJ1-2; 12 bases agree with TRBD1. The source was cultured CD8+ T cells from PBMCs, collected from culture after CMV antigen stimulation. The clonotype was recovered from a human donor in good health (CMV status not recorded). Some clones in this sample may be carry-over from other donors' samples. The CDR3 DNA follows: TGTGCCAGCAGTTCCGGGGACAGGGGGCTGATAGGCTATGGCTACACCTTC. Translating it yields CASSSGDRGLIGYGYTF.